This TCR beta chain is drawn from a study of blood T cell repertoires in COVID-19. Turning to the study itself: Whether acute or convalescent, the COVID-19 samples came from the United States, Italy and Spain. T cells, B-cell-depleted T cells, or PBMCs provided the cDNA or gDNA that served as material.

Source study methods: Amplification from reference gene primers served as the basis for estimated nucleated cell counts. The repertoire was sequenced with immunoSEQ multiplex PCR; TCRdb's copy has only in-frame clones and lacks some. For V, J and clone size, that table is used; D and trimming come from the DNA. The sample lists tens of thousands of clones, less than 90% seen once, with 9.1% in the top ten. The sample consisted of peripheral blood. This receptor was identified in a human donor in a cohort sampled during active COVID-19.

CDR3 sequence reads: CASSLYRTDNEQFF. CDR3 DNA: TGTGCCAGCAGTTTATACCGGACAGACAATGAGCAGTTCTTC. This chain uses TRBV27 with TRBJ2-1; D is perhaps TRBD1 (6 bases). This CDR3 comprises 14 residues. V lost 1 base and J lost 5, with 9 bases in between. The germline V gene has CDR1 MNHEY and CDR2 SMNVEV (reference sequence).